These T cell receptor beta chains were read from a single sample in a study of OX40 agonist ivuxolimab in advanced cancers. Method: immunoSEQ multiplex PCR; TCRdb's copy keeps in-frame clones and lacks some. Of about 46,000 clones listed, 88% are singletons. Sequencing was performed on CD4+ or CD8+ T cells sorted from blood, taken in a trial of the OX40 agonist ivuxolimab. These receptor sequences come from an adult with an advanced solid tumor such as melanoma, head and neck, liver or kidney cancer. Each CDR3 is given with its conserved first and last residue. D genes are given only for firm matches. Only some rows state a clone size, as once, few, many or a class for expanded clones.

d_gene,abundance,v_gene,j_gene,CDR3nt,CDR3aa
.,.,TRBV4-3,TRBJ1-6,TGCGCCAGCAGCCAAGAGCTACAAGGGGCAGCGAGTTCACCCCTCCACTTT,CASSQELQGAASSPLHF
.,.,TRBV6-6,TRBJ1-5,TGTGCCAGCAGTTTGGCAGATAATAGCAATCAGCCCCAGCATTTT,CASSLADNSNQPQHF
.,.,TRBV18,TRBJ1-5,TGTGCCAGCTCACCACGGTACCGCGATCAGCCCCAGCATTTT,CASSPRYRDQPQHF
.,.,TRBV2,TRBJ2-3,TGTGCCAGTAAGAGCACAGATACGCAGTATTTT,CASKSTDTQYF
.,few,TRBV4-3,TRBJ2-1,TGCGCCAGCAGCCAAGTAGACCGCATGAATGAGCAGTTCTTC,CASSQVDRMNEQFF
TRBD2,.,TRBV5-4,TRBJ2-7,TGTGCCAGCAGCTTGGGTGCAGCGGGAGTCTCCTACGAGCAGTACTTC,CASSLGAAGVSYEQYF
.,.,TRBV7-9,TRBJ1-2,TGTGCCAGCAGCGAGACAGATGGCTACACCTTC,CASSETDGYTF
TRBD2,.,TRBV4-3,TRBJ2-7,TGCGCCAGCAGCCAAGGAGCGGGGGGCTACGAGCAGTACTTC,CASSQGAGGYEQYF
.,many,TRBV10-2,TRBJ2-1,TGCGCCAGCAGACCCTCTAGCGAGGGATACAATGAGCAGTTCTTC,CASRPSSEGYNEQFF
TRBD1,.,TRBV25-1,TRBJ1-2,TGTGCCAGCAGTGACAGGACAGGACCAATCTATGGCTACACCTTC,CASSDRTGPIYGYTF
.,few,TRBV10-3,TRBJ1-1,TGTGCCATCAGTGTCCTAGGTGGGGACACTGAAGCTTTCTTT,CAISVLGGDTEAFF
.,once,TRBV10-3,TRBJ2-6,TGTGCCATCAGTGAGTCGGGTTACAGGGCTGGGGCCAACGTCCTGACTTTC,CAISESGYRAGANVLTF
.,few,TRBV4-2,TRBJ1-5,TGTGCCAGCAGCCGAGGGGGAGGTCAGCCCCAGCATTTT,CASSRGGGQPQHF
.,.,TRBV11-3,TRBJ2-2,TGTGCCAGCAGCCCTAGGACAGCGAACACCGGGGAGCTGTTTTTT,CASSPRTANTGELFF
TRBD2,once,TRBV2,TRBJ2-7,TGTGCCAGCAGGGCTCTTCTAGCGGGAGTGCCCGGCGAGCAGTACTTC,CASRALLAGVPGEQYF
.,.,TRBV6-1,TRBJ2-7,TGTGCCAGCGCTCCGACCTGGTTCGAGCAGTACTTC,CASAPTWFEQYF
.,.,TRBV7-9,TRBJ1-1,TGTGCCAGCAGCTTGGGCACTGAAGCTTTCTTT,CASSLGTEAFF
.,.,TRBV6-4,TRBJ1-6,TGTGCCAGCAGTGAAAGGGGGGGTAATTCACCCCTCCACTTT,CASSERGGNSPLHF
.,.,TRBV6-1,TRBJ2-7,TGTGCCAGCAGTACCTACGAGCAGTACTTC,CASSTYEQYF
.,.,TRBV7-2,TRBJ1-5,TGTGCCAGCAGCTTAGATGCCGGGGGAAGCAATCAGCCCCAGCATTTT,CASSLDAGGSNQPQHF
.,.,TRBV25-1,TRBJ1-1,TGTGCCAGCAGTGGGGGAGAGGGCGGCACTGAAGCTTTCTTT,CASSGGEGGTEAFF
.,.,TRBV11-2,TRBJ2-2,TGTGCCAGCAGTACCTGGTACAGCGCGAACACCGGGGAGCTGTTTTTT,CASSTWYSANTGELFF
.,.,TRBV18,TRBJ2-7,TGTGCCAGCTCACCCCCCCGACAGAGGGACGAGCAGTACTTC,CASSPPRQRDEQYF
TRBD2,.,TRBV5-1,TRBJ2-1,TGCGCCAGCAGCCAGGGGCGGGGGGGCGGTGAGCAGTTCTTC,CASSQGRGGGEQFF
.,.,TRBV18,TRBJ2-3,TGTGCCAGCTCACAACCGGGACCCTCGACAGATACGCAGTATTTT,CASSQPGPSTDTQYF
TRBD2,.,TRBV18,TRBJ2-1,TGTGCCAGCTCACCAAAGGACAGCGGGAGTGTAAATGAGCAGTTCTTC,CASSPKDSGSVNEQFF
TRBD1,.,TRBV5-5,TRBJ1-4,TGTGCCAGCAGCTTGGCCCTTGAGACAGGGAACGAAAAACTGTTTTTT,CASSLALETGNEKLFF
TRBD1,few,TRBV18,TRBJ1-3,TGTGCCAGCTCACCGGGACAGGGAAGACATGGAAACACCATATATTTT,CASSPGQGRHGNTIYF
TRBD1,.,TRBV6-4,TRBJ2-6,TGTGCCAGCAGGCTAGGACAGGGAAGCTCTGGGGCCAACGTCCTGACTTTC,CASRLGQGSSGANVLTF
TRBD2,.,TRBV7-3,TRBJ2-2,TGTGCCAGCAGCCCTGGACTAGCGGGAGGTACCGGGGAGCTGTTTTTT,CASSPGLAGGTGELFF
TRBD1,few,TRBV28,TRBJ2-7,TGTGCCAGCAACACGTTCGGACAGGGCTCCTACGAGCAGTACTTC,CASNTFGQGSYEQYF
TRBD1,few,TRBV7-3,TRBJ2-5,TGTGCCAGCAGCCCAACAGGACAGGAGAAGTACTTC,CASSPTGQEKYF